This T cell receptor (beta chain) derives from a study of T cell responses to AZD1222 COVID-19 vaccine. Findings of the study overall: At study baseline, merely five or six AZD1222 recipients were seropositive.

The sample holds one count of this clone. The antigen is unknown. Measured with immunoSEQ multiplex PCR; TCRdb has only the in-frame clones, and not every one. The sample lists over 110,000 clones, roughly 90% occurring once. The germline V gene encodes CDR1 LGHNA and CDR2 YNFKEQ. Trimming stripped 1 base from V and 0 bases from J, with 13 bases between. This CDR3 has 16 residues. This chain connects TRBV4-2 to TRBJ2-7, with a possible D match to TRBD2 (6 bases). This sequence was found in an adult who received the AZD1222 COVID-19 vaccine. This material consisted of peripheral blood, taken 28 days after the second AZD1222 dose. In DNA, the CDR3 is TGTGCCAGCAGCCAAGGGGAGGACTCGAGCTCCTACGAGCAGTACTTC. Amino acid sequence: CASSQGEDSSSYEQYF.